These 32 T cell receptor beta chains originate from one sample sequenced in a study of T cells in Graves' hyperthyroidism and ophthalmopathy. RNA transcripts gave rise to amplified TCR beta CDR3 regions. When the TCR CDR3 underwent first-round RT-PCR, the HTBI primer set was used. Each CDR3 protein is one row after TCRdb ran MiXCR on the multiplex PCR reads. The sample holds roughly 250,000 distinct CDR3 sequences, approximately 20% seen once. What was sequenced was blood. These receptors all come from a man aged 25-40 years with Graves' ophthalmopathy.

The rearrangement uses TRBV20-1 and TRBJ2-7; tentatively, D is TRBD1 (5 bases). The CDR3 spans 13 residues. V was trimmed by 3 bases and J by 0 bases, leaving 9 bases between them. Germline values: CDR1 DFQATT, CDR2 SNEGSKA (reference sequence). Here the CDR3 reads CSASVGHSYEQYF. CDR3 in DNA: TGCAGTGCTAGTGTGGGGCACTCCTACGAGCAGTACTTC.

A few counts support this clonotype. The chain joins TRBV28 to TRBJ1-5; D is ambiguous. The germline V gene encodes CDR1 MDHEN and CDR2 SYDVKM. Trimming shortened V by 6 bases and J by 3 bases, and 12 bases separated the two germline ends. The CDR3 totals 14 residues. As DNA, the CDR3 is TGTGCCAGCAGGACGGTGGGAGTCAATCAGCCCCAGCATTTT. Amino acid sequence: CASRTVGVNQPQHF.

The table lists this clonotype with many counts. The chain combines TRBV6-1 with TRBJ2-6; possibly TRBD1 for D (6 bases). The germline V and J ends were trimmed by 1 base and 0 bases, with 13 bases remaining between them. Germline lookup yields CDR1 MNHNS and CDR2 SASEGT. This CDR3 has 18 residues. The chain's CDR3 is CASSEGPGGLSGANVLTF. CDR3 sequence (DNA): TGTGCCAGCAGTGAAGGTCCTGGGGGCCTCTCTGGGGCCAACGTCCTGACTTTC.

The CDR3 sequence is CASSINPYEQYF. As DNA, the CDR3 is TGTGCCAGTAGTATTAATCCCTACGAGCAGTACTTC. The rearrangement links TRBV19 to TRBJ2-7; D remains ambiguous. The CDR3 runs to 12 residues. The germline V and J ends were trimmed by 3 bases and 2 bases, with 5 bases remaining between them. Per the germline V gene, CDR1 is LNHDA and CDR2 is SQIVND (reference sequence).

V and J are TRBV28 and TRBJ1-4; 11 bases are shared with TRBD1. The CDR3 has 15 residues. V gave up 4 bases and J gave up 9 bases; unmatched junction bases: 7. CDR1 MDHEN and CDR2 SYDVKM come from the germline V gene. DNA for the CDR3: TGTGCCAGCAGTTCGTCCGGGACAGGGGGAAAAAAACTGTTTTTT. Protein sequence: CASSSSGTGGKKLFF.

The chain has TRBV5-1 and TRBJ2-3, with 10 bases that match TRBD2. The V segment lost 3 bases and the J segment 1 base; nucleotides outside the gene matches: 11. The CDR3 loop spans 18 amino acids. The germline CDR1 and CDR2 sequences are SGHRS and YFSETQ. Here the CDR3 DNA reads TGCGCCAGCAGCTCAACCGGACTAGCGGCGGTTGGCACAGATACGCAGTATTTT. It yields the protein CASSSTGLAAVGTDTQYF. The full variable domain, in which reference TRBV5-1 and TRBJ2-3 provide the parts outside the CDR3, is KAGVTQTPRYLIKTRGQQVTLSCSPISGHRSVSWYQQTPGQGLQFLFEYFSETQRNKGNFPGRFSGRQFSNSRSEMNVSTLELGDSALYLCASSSTGLAAVGTDTQYFGPGTRLTVL.

This clonotype has a handful of counts. The chain uses TRBV7-9 and TRBJ2-7; 9 bases are shared with TRBD1. Germline CDR1 reads SEHNR; CDR2 reads FQNEAQ (reference sequence). The CDR3 runs to 14 residues. The V segment lost 5 bases and the J segment 5 bases; nucleotides outside the gene matches: 7. CDR3 protein: CASSAAGTGNEQYF. CDR3 coding DNA: TGTGCCAGCAGCGCGGCCGGGACAGGGAACGAGCAGTACTTC.

This clonotype was counted at least ten times. J is TRBJ2-5 and V is TRBV30; D possibly matches TRBD1 or TRBD2 (5 bases each). Trimming shortened V by 1 base and J by 4 bases, and 10 bases separated the two germline ends. This CDR3 contains 13 residues. Germline V gene sequence: CDR1 GTSNPN, CDR2 SVGIG (reference sequence). CDR3 in DNA: TGTGCCTGGAGTGGAGGGGTGATAGAGACCCAGTACTTC. This encodes CAWSGGVIETQYF.

Remarks on this clonotype: One base away lies a much larger clone, so this may be a sequencing read error. This chain links TRBV30 with TRBJ1-6; no clear D gene. Germline CDR1 GTSNPN, CDR2 SVGIG (reference sequence). CDR3 size: 14 residues. The DNA of the CDR3 is TGTGCCTGGTCTGGGGAAAACTATAATTCACCCCCCCACTTT. Translating gives CAWSGENYNSPPHF.

As regards this clonotype: Compared with germline, one end of the junction differs, possibly owing to a read error. The rearrangement links TRBV27 to TRBJ2-7, with D unclear. The CDR3 has 12 amino acids. Germline V gives CDR1 MNHEY, CDR2 SMNVEV (reference sequence). The CDR3 spells CASGFVRYEQYF. CDR3 coding DNA: TGTGCCAGCGGTTTCGTCCGTTACGAGCAGTACTTC.

This clonotype was seen a single time. The chain employs TRBV5-6 and TRBJ2-7, with D unclear. There are 14 residues in the CDR3. The V end was cut by 0 bases, the J end by 2 bases, with 9 bases between. Germline CDR1 reads SGHDT; CDR2 reads YYEEEE. CDR3 sequence reads: CASSLAAETYEQYF. CDR3 bases: TGTGCCAGCAGCTTGGCTGCAGAAACCTACGAGCAGTACTTC. Together with reference TRBV5-6 and TRBJ2-7, the CDR3 gives the full variable domain: DAGVTQSPTHLIKTRGQQVTLRCSPKSGHDTVSWYQQALGQGPQFIFQYYEEEERQRGNFPDRFSGHQFPNYSSELNVNALLLGDSALYLCASSLAAETYEQYFGPGTRLTVT.

V is TRBV6-1 and J is TRBJ2-7; D remains ambiguous. This CDR3 is built from 15 residues. Germline V gene sequence: CDR1 MNHNS, CDR2 SASEGT. Trimming cost V 0 bases and J 0 bases, with 9 bases left between them. The CDR3 here is CASSEAGLSSYEQYF. CDR3 DNA sequence: TGTGCCAGCAGTGAAGCGGGCCTAAGCTCCTACGAGCAGTACTTC.

This clonotype was found a few times. V gene TRBV12-3 or TRBV12-4 combines with J gene TRBJ1-3; 8 nucleotides line up with TRBD1. The CDR3 covers 14 residues. V dropped 6 bases and J dropped 8; count of bases not matched to a gene: 9. In DNA form, the CDR3 reads TGTGCCAGCAGGATTGACAGGGGACGAGACACCATATATTTT. This codes for CASRIDRGRDTIYF.

This clonotype was detected ten times or more. The chain recombines TRBV30 with TRBJ1-5; D is unclear. Germline CDR1 reads GTSNPN; CDR2 reads SVGIG (reference sequence). This CDR3 has 14 residues. V dropped 2 bases and J dropped 0 bases, with 8 bases sitting between them. The DNA of the CDR3 is TGTGCCTGGAGTAATACAGATAGCAATCAGCCCCAGCATTTT. It specifies CAWSNTDSNQPQHF.

The V call is TRBV18, the J call TRBJ1-2; TRBD1 matches at 11 bases. The germline V gene encodes CDR1 KGHSH and CDR2 LQKENI. This CDR3 region has 15 residues. V trimming: 6 bases; J trimming: 6 bases; junction bases outside the gene matches: 9. CDR3 bases: TGTGCCAGCTCGCCTGGACAGGGGGCGACTGATGGCTACACCTTC. It is translated as CASSPGQGATDGYTF.

This rearrangement joins TRBV11-1 to TRBJ1-6; D not certain. Trimming took 0 bases from V and 12 from J, leaving 15 bases between them. CDR3 length: 15 amino acids. Per the germline V gene, CDR1 is SGHAT and CDR2 is FQDESV (reference sequence). The CDR3 DNA reads TGTGCCAGCAGCTTAGCCAACGGGCCTTTTCAACCCCTCCACTTT. Its translation: CASSLANGPFQPLHF.

This clonotype was seen ten or more times. The chain links TRBV5-5 to TRBJ2-1; D ambiguous. This CDR3 contains 13 residues. V lost 3 bases to trimming and J lost 9 bases, with 13 bases between them. Germline V gives CDR1 SGHKS, CDR2 YYEKEE (reference sequence). The CDR3 bases are TGTGCCAGCAGCTCCGGCTCCCCGGGTGAGCAGTTCTTC. Residues: CASSSGSPGEQFF.

At least ten counts were recorded for this clonotype. The chain uses TRBV5-5 and TRBJ2-5; D not certain. The CDR3 has 15 amino acids. Trimming removed 4 bases from V and 2 bases from J, with 15 bases in between. Germline V gene data show CDR1 as SGHKS and CDR2 as YYEKEE (reference sequence). The CDR3 DNA is TGTGCCAGCAGCAACACCACAAACAGACAAGAGACCCAGTACTTC. Its translation: CASSNTTNRQETQYF.

In this sample, this clonotype turned up once. The chain is built from TRBV28 and TRBJ1-5; 7 nucleotides match TRBD1. Germline CDR1 is MDHEN and CDR2 is SYDVKM. The CDR3 is 17 amino acids. J was trimmed by 2 bases and V by 7 bases; bases with no gene match: 14. CDR3 region: CASNSPRRQGRNQPQHF. For the CDR3, the DNA is TGTGCCAGCAACTCCCCGAGGAGACAGGGACGCAATCAGCCCCAGCATTTT.

This clonotype occurred many times. The chain couples TRBV11-2 to TRBJ1-4; tentatively, D is TRBD1 (5 bases). This CDR3 is 15 amino acids long. V lost 2 bases, J lost 3 bases, and 10 bases lay in between. Germline CDR1 is SGHAT and CDR2 is FQNNGV. DNA for the CDR3: TGTGCCAGCAGCTTATCCCCAGGGTCTAATGAAAAACTGTTTTTT. Its translation is CASSLSPGSNEKLFF.

This clonotype was detected only a few times. J is TRBJ2-3 and V is TRBV20-1; D may be TRBD2 (6 bases). The CDR3 consists of 12 residues. Trimming removed 5 bases from V and 1 base from J, with 7 bases in between. Germline V CDR1 and CDR2: DFQATT, SNEGSKA (reference sequence). DNA of the CDR3: TGCAGTGCTGAGCGGGGCACAGATACGCAGTATTTT. This codes for CSAERGTDTQYF.

V usage is TRBV5-6 and J usage is TRBJ2-7; D is unresolved. V lost 7 bases to trimming and J lost 7 bases, with 12 bases between them. Germline CDR1 SGHDT, CDR2 YYEEEE. CDR3 size: 11 residues. The chain's CDR3 is CASAATGEQYF. Written as DNA, the CDR3 is TGTGCCAGCGCCGCGACCGGGGAGCAGTACTTC.

This clonotype showed up just a few times. V and J are TRBV5-6 and TRBJ1-2, with D tentatively TRBD1 (5 bases). Trimming shortened V by 1 base and J by 4 bases, and 11 bases separated the two germline ends. CDR3 length: 14 residues. Germline V gives CDR1 SGHDT, CDR2 YYEEEE. CDR3 region: CASSLRPGLYGYTF. The CDR3, as DNA: TGTGCCAGCAGCTTGAGGCCGGGACTCTATGGCTACACCTTC.

This clonotype was detected ten times or more. The V gene is TRBV7-2, the J gene TRBJ2-1, with TRBD2 identical over 8 bases. V trimming: 1 base; J trimming: 3 bases; junction bases outside the gene matches: 8. Germline loops: CDR1 SGHTA, CDR2 FQGNSA. The CDR3 loop spans 17 amino acids. CDR3 nucleotides: TGTGCCAGCAGCTTAGGAGGGTTAGCGGGATACTACAATGAGCAGTTCTTC. It yields the protein CASSLGGLAGYYNEQFF.

In this sample, this clonotype turned up once. The chain combines TRBV6-1 with TRBJ2-6; possible D gene TRBD2, 5 bases. The CDR3 contains 13 residues. Trimming cost V 9 bases and J 7 bases, with 13 bases left between them. Germline-derived CDR1 and CDR2 are MNHNS and SASEGT. As DNA, the CDR3 is TGTGCCAGTCTCGGGGTGGGTGCCAACGTCCTGACTTTC. It codes for CASLGVGANVLTF.

The chain links TRBV18 to TRBJ2-5; 7 bases fit TRBD2. The CDR3 totals 17 residues. Germline values: CDR1 KGHSH, CDR2 LQKENI. Losses at the gene ends were 3 bases for V and 7 bases for J; bases not matched to a gene: 17. The DNA of the CDR3 is TGTGCCAGCTCACCCACCCCGCCGGGGGAGGGGAGAGGGACCCAGTACTTC. It encodes CASSPTPPGEGRGTQYF.

The CDR3, as DNA: TGTGCCAGTAGTATAGTGGTAGCGGGAGGCTACAATGAGCAGTTCTTC. Protein sequence: CASSIVVAGGYNEQFF. The chain couples TRBV19 to TRBJ2-1; 10 bases agree with TRBD2. This CDR3 is 16 amino acids long. V shed 1 base, J shed 3 bases, and the junction held 3 bases outside the gene matches. The V gene's germline CDR1 is LNHDA and CDR2 SQIVND (reference sequence).

The rearrangement joins TRBV29-1 to TRBJ2-7, with D unresolved. Trimming shortened V by 7 bases and J by 0 bases, and 10 bases separated the two germline ends. CDR3 length equals 12 residues. Germline CDR1 is SQVTM and CDR2 is ANQGSEA. DNA for the CDR3: TGCAGCGCTTACACCGTCTCCTACGAGCAGTACTTC. Translated, it gives CSAYTVSYEQYF.

This clonotype was counted many times. This chain connects TRBV7-2 to TRBJ2-3; 9 nucleotides agree with TRBD2. The V gene's germline CDR1 is SGHTA and CDR2 FQGNSA. J gave up 0 bases and V 6 bases, and 4 bases lay outside the gene matches. The CDR3 runs to 15 residues. The CDR3 here is CASRKLAGSTDTQYF. Here the CDR3 DNA reads TGTGCCAGCAGGAAGCTAGCGGGAAGCACAGATACGCAGTATTTT.

This clonotype appeared many times. This sequence joins TRBV5-1 and TRBJ2-7, with D perhaps matching TRBD1 (5 bases). Trimming stripped 0 bases from V and 0 bases from J, with 7 bases between. Per germline, CDR1 SGHRS and CDR2 YFSETQ. The CDR3 runs to 14 residues. The DNA of the CDR3 is TGCGCCAGCAGCTTGGTTGACAGCTCCTACGAGCAGTACTTC. Translation gives CASSLVDSSYEQYF.

The V and J genes are TRBV19 and TRBJ2-2, with TRBD2 identical over 11 bases. From germline, CDR1 is LNHDA and CDR2 SQIVND (reference sequence). V lost 9 bases and J lost 2; bases outside the gene matches: 8. This CDR3 has 16 residues. DNA of the CDR3: TGTGCCAGCACTATAGCGGGAGGGCCCAACACCGGGGAGCTGTTTTTT. Protein product: CASTIAGGPNTGELFF.

This clonotype was observed at least ten times. The limits of the CDR3 on the DNA are not certain, so only TCRdb's listed CDR3 is given. The V gene is TRBV27, the J gene TRBJ1-1. Germline V gene lookup returns CDR1 MNHEY and CDR2 SMNVEV (reference sequence). The CDR3 is made up of 14 amino acids, end residues included. The CDR3 reads CASSSSTMNTEAFF.